This entry lists 15 T cell receptor beta chains sequenced from one sample in a study of blood T cell repertoires in COVID-19. Method: immunoSEQ multiplex PCR; TCRdb's copy keeps in-frame clones and lacks some. The table lists approximately 320,000 clones, 65% to 90% of them singletons, with approximately 7.6% in the top ten. The sequencing input was peripheral blood. The receptors originated from a human donor in a cohort sampled during active COVID-19.

This chain links TRBV30 with TRBJ1-5, with 11 positions matching TRBD1. V trimming: 2 bases; J trimming: 6 bases; junction bases outside the gene matches: 3. The CDR3 has 14 amino acids. Per the germline V gene, CDR1 is GTSNPN and CDR2 is SVGIG (reference sequence). The CDR3 protein is CAWSFGTGGQPQHF. The CDR3 DNA follows: TGTGCCTGGAGTTTTGGGACAGGGGGTCAGCCCCAGCATTTT.

This clone occurred once. The CDR3 nucleotides are TGCGCCAGCAGTCCTTCCGGGAACACTGAAGCTTTCTTT. This encodes CASSPSGNTEAFF. The chain couples TRBV10-2 to TRBJ1-1; no definite D call. Deletions cut 5 bases from V and 1 base from J, with 8 bases between. This CDR3 comprises 13 residues. Germline V lookup: CDR1 WSHSY, CDR2 SAAADI.

The chain couples TRBV4-1 to TRBJ2-1; D gene uncertain. Between the trimmed V and J ends, which lost 3 bases and 1 base, there was a span of 13 bases. The CDR3 loop spans 16 amino acids. Per the germline V gene, CDR1 is MGHRA and CDR2 is YSYEKL. CDR3 bases: TGCGCCAGCAGCCAGAGAAGCGTTACATCCTACAATGAGCAGTTCTTC. Amino acids: CASSQRSVTSYNEQFF.

The V call is TRBV7-2, the J call TRBJ1-1; 8 positions match TRBD1. V was clipped by 3 bases and J by 1 base; unmatched bases: 10. CDR3 length equals 17 residues. Germline CDR1 SGHTA, CDR2 FQGNSA. The CDR3 loop reads CASSFPRQGLTNTEAFF. Written as DNA, the CDR3 is TGTGCCAGCAGCTTTCCCAGACAGGGGCTAACGAACACTGAAGCTTTCTTT.

This rearrangement joins TRBV24-1 to TRBJ1-6; D ambiguous. The CDR3 has 13 residues. Germline V gene data show CDR1 as KGHDR and CDR2 as SFDVKD. V was cut by 9 bases and J by 8 bases, with 13 bases left in between. The CDR3: CATRLSAHSPLHF. Here the CDR3 DNA reads TGTGCCACCCGTCTCTCCGCGCATTCACCCCTCCACTTT.

The V and J genes are TRBV30 and TRBJ1-6; TRBD1 agrees at 7 bases. Losses at the gene ends were 7 bases for V and 10 bases for J; bases not matched to a gene: 7. In germline, CDR1 is GTSNPN, CDR2 SVGIG (reference sequence). The CDR3 totals 12 residues. As DNA, the CDR3 is TGTGCCTCAAAAACAGGGGACTCACCCCTCCACTTT. The encoded protein is CASKTGDSPLHF.

The genes are TRBV30 and TRBJ1-1; 7 bases match TRBD1. Germline CDR1 reads GTSNPN; CDR2 reads SVGIG (reference sequence). The CDR3 has 11 amino acids. V dropped 5 bases and J dropped 3; count of bases not matched to a gene: 0. In DNA, the CDR3 is TGTGCCTGGCAGGGGGACACTGAAGCTTTCTTT. Translation: CAWQGDTEAFF.

V is TRBV24-1 and J is TRBJ2-3; D perhaps matches TRBD2 (6 bases). Germline assignment: CDR1 KGHDR and CDR2 SFDVKD. Trimming pared 9 bases from V and 1 base from J, leaving 10 bases between. There are 13 residues in the CDR3. CDR3 in amino acids: CATRSGGTDTQYF. CDR3 bases: TGTGCCACCCGATCGGGGGGCACAGATACGCAGTATTTT.

The rearrangement uses TRBV7-9 and TRBJ2-7; the D gene is possibly TRBD2 (6 bases). The length of the CDR3 is 14 residues. Looked up from germline, CDR1 is SEHNR and CDR2 is FQNEAQ (reference sequence). Trimming shortened V by 4 bases and J by 4 bases, and 14 bases separated the two germline ends. CDR3 nucleotide sequence: TGTGCCAGCAGCTACAGCGGGTACGATTACGAGCAGTACTTC. Translation gives CASSYSGYDYEQYF.

The chain recombines TRBV7-9 with TRBJ1-1; TRBD1 matches at 9 bases. The CDR3 has 15 amino acids. From germline, CDR1 is SEHNR and CDR2 FQNEAQ (reference sequence). The V gene end was trimmed by 6 bases and the J gene end by 5 bases; junction bases not matched to a gene: 10. The DNA for the CDR3 is TGTGCCAGCAGATCCAAACAGGGGGCGCAGACTGAAGCTTTCTTT. This codes for CASRSKQGAQTEAFF.

The table lists this clone with many counts. The same CDR3 is also encoded by other DNA sequences in this sample. The genes are TRBV6-5 and TRBJ1-1, with a possible D match to TRBD1 (5 bases). V lost 7 bases to trimming and J lost 4 bases, with 13 bases between them. The CDR3 has 13 residues. CDR1 MNHEY and CDR2 SVGAGI come from the germline V gene. CDR3: CASTRSGGTEAFF. In nucleotides, the CDR3 is TGTGCCAGCACCCGCTCCGGGGGCACTGAAGCTTTCTTT.

V gene TRBV7-2 combines with J gene TRBJ2-5, with 9 bases identical to TRBD2. From germline, CDR1 is SGHTA and CDR2 FQGNSA. Trimming cost V 3 bases and J 3 bases; bases outside gene matches: 11. This CDR3 has 17 amino acids. The CDR3 DNA is TGTGCCAGCAGCTTCTCCGCCGGGCGGGGGGGGAAAGAGACCCAGTACTTC. As protein: CASSFSAGRGGKETQYF.

The chain has TRBV25-1 and TRBJ1-2, with TRBD1 matching over 8 bases. The CDR3 spans 15 residues. Germline values: CDR1 MGHDK, CDR2 SYGVNS. The V segment lost 3 bases and the J segment 8 bases; nucleotides outside the gene matches: 11. The CDR3 sequence is CASSDGTGGSGGYTF. The CDR3 DNA reads as TGTGCCAGCAGTGATGGTACAGGGGGTTCTGGAGGCTACACCTTC.

The V gene is TRBV11-2, the J gene TRBJ1-1; D perhaps matches TRBD1 (6 bases). The CDR3 covers 14 residues. CDR1 is SGHAT and CDR2 is FQNNGV in the germline V gene. Between the trimmed V and J ends, which lost 2 bases and 0 bases, there was a span of 7 bases. This chain's CDR3 is CASSLRDMNTEAFF. The CDR3, as DNA: TGTGCCAGCAGCTTACGGGACATGAACACTGAAGCTTTCTTT. The whole variable domain, filled in from reference TRBV11-2 and TRBJ1-1, reads EAGVAQSPRYKIIEKRQSVAFWCNPISGHATLYWYQQILGQGPKLLIQFQNNGVVDDSQLPKDRFSAERLKGVDSTLKIQPAKLEDSAVYLCASSLRDMNTEAFFGQGTRLTVV.

The chain links TRBV24-1 to TRBJ2-7; 7 nucleotides line up with TRBD1. The V gene end was trimmed by 4 bases and the J gene end by 0 bases; junction bases not matched to a gene: 5. CDR3 length: 15 residues. Germline V gene lookup returns CDR1 KGHDR and CDR2 SFDVKD. The CDR3 nucleotides are TGTGCCACCAGTGACTCTGGACAGGACTCCTACGAGCAGTACTTC. Translating it yields CATSDSGQDSYEQYF.